The clone carrying this TCR beta chain has only one observation. The antigen is undetermined. Here immunoSEQ multiplex PCR was the method, and the copy in TCRdb shows in-frame clones only, minus some. The table lists roughly 23,000 clones, 90% to 97% of them singletons. The CDR3 spans 15 residues. Unmatched junction bases numbered 7, after V lost 4 bases and J lost 7 bases. Germline V gives CDR1 SGDLS, CDR2 YYNGEE. The sample is drawn from a study of B cell selection in AIRE deficiency. Study-wide results and caveats: Tconv and Treg cells from AIRE-deficient patients resembled healthy donors in TCRBV usage, CDR3 length and diversity. With only TCRbeta sequenced, about 37% of shared healthy Treg sequences overlapped Tconv.

CD4+CD127+ cells were sorted as the conventional CD4 T cells. This clonotype was sampled from a human donor in good health. Sequenced sample: CD4+CD127+ conventional T cells sorted from PBMCs. The gene calls are TRBV9 and TRBJ2-1; 11 bases map to TRBD2. In DNA, the CDR3 is TGTGCCAGCAGCCTTAGCGGGGGGGCTGATAATGAGCAGTTCTTC. The encoded protein is CASSLSGGADNEQFF.